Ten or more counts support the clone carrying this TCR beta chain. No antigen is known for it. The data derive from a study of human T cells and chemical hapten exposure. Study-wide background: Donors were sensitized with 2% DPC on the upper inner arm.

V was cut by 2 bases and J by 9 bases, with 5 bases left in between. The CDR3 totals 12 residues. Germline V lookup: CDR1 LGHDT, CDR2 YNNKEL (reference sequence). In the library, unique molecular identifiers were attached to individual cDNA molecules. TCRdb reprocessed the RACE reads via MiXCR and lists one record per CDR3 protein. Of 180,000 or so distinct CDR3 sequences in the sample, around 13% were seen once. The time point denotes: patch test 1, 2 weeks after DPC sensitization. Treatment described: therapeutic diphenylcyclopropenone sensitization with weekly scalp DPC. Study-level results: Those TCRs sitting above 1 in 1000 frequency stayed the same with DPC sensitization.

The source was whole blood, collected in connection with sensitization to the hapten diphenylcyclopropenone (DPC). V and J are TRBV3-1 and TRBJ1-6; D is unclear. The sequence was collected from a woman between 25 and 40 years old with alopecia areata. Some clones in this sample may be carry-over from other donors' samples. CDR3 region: CASSQPVSPLHF. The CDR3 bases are TGTGCCAGCAGCCAACCGGTTTCACCCCTCCACTTT.